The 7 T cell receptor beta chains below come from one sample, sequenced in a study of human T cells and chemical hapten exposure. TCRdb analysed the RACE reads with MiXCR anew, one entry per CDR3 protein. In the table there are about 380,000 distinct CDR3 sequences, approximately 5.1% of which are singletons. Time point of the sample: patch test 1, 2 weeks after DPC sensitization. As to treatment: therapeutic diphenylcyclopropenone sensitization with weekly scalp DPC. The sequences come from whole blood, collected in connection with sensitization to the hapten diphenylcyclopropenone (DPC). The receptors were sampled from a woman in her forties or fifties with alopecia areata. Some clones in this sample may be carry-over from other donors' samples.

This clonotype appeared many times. The CDR3 region is CASSPTSGGASYEQYF. Here the CDR3 DNA reads TGTGCCAGCAGTCCGACTAGCGGGGGCGCTTCCTACGAGCAGTACTTC. The chain links TRBV7-2 to TRBJ2-7, with 12 bases identical to TRBD2. CDR1 SGHTA and CDR2 FQGNSA come from the germline V gene. J lost 1 base, V lost 6 bases, and 7 bases had no gene match. This CDR3 is 16 amino acids long.

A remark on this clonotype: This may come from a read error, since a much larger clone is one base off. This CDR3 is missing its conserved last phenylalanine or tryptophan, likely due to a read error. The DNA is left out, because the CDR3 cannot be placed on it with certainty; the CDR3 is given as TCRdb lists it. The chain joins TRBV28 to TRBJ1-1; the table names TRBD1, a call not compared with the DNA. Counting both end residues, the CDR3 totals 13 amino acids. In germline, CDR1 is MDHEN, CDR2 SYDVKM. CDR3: CASSLLRTGDPFY.

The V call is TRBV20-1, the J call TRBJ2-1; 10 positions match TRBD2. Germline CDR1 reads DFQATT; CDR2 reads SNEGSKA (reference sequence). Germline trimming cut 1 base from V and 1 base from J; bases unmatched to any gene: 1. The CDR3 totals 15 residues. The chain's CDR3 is CSARALAGSYNEQFF. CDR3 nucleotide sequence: TGCAGTGCTAGAGCACTAGCGGGGTCCTACAATGAGCAGTTCTTC.

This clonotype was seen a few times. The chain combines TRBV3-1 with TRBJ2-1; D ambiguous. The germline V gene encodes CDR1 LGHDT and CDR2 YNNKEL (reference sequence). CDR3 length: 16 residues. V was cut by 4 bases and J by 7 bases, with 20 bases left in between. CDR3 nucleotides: TGTGCCAGCAGCCCAAAAATGAGGATCGGGCGGAATGAGCAGTTCTTC. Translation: CASSPKMRIGRNEQFF.

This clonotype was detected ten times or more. The CDR3 region has the DNA TGTGCCAGCAGCTTAGGCGCGGGGTCCCTAGATACGCAGTATTTT. Its protein product is CASSLGAGSLDTQYF. This sequence joins TRBV11-2 and TRBJ2-3; TRBD2 is a possible D gene (6 bases). The V and J ends lost 1 base and 5 bases respectively, with 13 bases between them. The CDR3 is 15 residues long. Germline V CDR1 and CDR2: SGHAT, FQNNGV.

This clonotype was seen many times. The CDR3 loop reads CASSPRLAGSYNEQFF. The CDR3 coding sequence is TGTGCCAGCAGCCCCCGTCTAGCGGGCTCCTACAATGAGCAGTTCTTC. The chain uses TRBV9 and TRBJ2-1; 8 positions match TRBD2. The ends lost 4 bases at V and 0 bases at J; junction bases unmatched: 6. The CDR3 loop spans 16 amino acids. CDR1 and CDR2 from the germline V gene are SGDLS and YYNGEE.

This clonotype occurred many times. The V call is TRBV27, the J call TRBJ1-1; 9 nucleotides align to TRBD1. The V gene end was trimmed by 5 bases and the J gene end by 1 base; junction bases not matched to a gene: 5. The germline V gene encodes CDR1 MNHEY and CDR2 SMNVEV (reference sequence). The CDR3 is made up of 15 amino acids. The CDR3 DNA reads TGTGCCAGCAGTCCACAGGGGGCCCAGAACACTGAAGCTTTCTTT. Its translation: CASSPQGAQNTEAFF.